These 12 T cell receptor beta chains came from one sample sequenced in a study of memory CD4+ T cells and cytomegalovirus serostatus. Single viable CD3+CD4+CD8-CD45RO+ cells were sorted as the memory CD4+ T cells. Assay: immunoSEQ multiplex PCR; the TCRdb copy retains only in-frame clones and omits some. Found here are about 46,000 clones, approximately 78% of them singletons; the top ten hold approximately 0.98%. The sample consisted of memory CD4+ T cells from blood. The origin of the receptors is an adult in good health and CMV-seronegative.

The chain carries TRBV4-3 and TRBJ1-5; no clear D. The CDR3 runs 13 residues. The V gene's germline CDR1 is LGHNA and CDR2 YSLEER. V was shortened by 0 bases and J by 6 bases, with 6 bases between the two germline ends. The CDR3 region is CASSQEVSQPQHF. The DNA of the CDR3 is TGCGCCAGCAGCCAAGAAGTCAGTCAGCCCCAGCATTTT.

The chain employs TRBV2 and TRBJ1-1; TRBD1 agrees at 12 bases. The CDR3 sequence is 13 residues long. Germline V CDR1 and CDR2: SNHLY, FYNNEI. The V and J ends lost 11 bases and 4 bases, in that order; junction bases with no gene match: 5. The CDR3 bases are TGTGCCGCCCGGGGACAGGGGGCCACTGAAGCTTTCTTT. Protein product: CAARGQGATEAFF.

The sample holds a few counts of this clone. The DNA for the CDR3 is TGTGCCAGCAGTGCTTGGACAGAAGTAATGAACACTGAAGCTTTCTTT. Its protein is CASSAWTEVMNTEAFF. This chain connects TRBV6-1 to TRBJ1-1; D may be TRBD1 (6 bases). Germline V CDR1 and CDR2: MNHNS, SASEGT. V was shortened by 4 bases and J by 0 bases, with 15 bases between the two germline ends. This CDR3 comprises 16 residues.

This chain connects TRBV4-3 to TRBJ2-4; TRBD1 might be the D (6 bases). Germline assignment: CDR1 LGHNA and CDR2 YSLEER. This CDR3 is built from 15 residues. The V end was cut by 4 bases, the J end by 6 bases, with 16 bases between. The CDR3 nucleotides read TGCGCCAGCAGCCCCGGTGGGTCCAGGGGAAACATTCAGTACTTC. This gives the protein CASSPGGSRGNIQYF.

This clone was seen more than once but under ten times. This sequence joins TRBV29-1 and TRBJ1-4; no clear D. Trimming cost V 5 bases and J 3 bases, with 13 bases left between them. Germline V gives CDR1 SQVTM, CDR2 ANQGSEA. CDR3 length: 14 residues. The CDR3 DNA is TGCAGCGTTAGCGTGGGTTCCGCTAATGAAAAACTGTTTTTT. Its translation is CSVSVGSANEKLFF.

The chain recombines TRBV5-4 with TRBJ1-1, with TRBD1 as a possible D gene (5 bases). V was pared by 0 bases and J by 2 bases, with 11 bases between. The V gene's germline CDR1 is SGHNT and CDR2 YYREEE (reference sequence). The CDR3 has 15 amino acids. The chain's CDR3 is CASSLGGSLNTEAFF. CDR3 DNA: TGTGCCAGCAGCTTGGGGGGCAGCCTAAACACTGAAGCTTTCTTT.

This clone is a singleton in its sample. The CDR3: CASRLGGGSGNTIYF. The CDR3 nucleotides read TGTGCCAGCAGACTTGGGGGGGGTTCCGGAAACACCATATATTTT. The rearrangement links TRBV6-6 to TRBJ1-3, with D possibly being TRBD1 (5 bases). CDR1 is MNHNY, CDR2 SVGAGI, per germline (reference sequence). V lost 6 bases and J lost 4, with 16 bases in between. This CDR3 spans 15 amino acids.

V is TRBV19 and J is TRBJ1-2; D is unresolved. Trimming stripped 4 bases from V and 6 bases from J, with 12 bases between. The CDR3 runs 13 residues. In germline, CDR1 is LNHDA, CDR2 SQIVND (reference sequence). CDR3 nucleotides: TGTGCCAGTAGTACCACCGGGAGTCATGGCTACACCTTC. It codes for CASSTTGSHGYTF.

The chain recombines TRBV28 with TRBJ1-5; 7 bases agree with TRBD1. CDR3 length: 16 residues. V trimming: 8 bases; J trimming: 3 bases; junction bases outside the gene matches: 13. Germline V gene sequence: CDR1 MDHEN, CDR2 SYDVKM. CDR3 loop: CASGRNGQGDNQPQHF. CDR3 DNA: TGTGCCAGCGGCCGGAACGGGCAGGGGGACAATCAGCCCCAGCATTTT.

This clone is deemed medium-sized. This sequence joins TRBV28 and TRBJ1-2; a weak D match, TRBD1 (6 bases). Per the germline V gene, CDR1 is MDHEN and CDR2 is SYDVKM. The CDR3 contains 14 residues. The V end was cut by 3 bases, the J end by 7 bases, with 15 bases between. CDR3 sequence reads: CASSFRGARSGYTF. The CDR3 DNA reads TGTGCCAGCAGTTTTCGGGGGGCAAGAAGTGGCTACACCTTC.

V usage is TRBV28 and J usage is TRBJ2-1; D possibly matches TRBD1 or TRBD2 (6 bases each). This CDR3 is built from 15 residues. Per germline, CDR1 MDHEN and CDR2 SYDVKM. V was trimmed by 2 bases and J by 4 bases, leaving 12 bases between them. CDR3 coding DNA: TGTGCCAGCAGTTTAGAAAGGGGGGTTTACAATGAGCAGTTCTTC. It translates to CASSLERGVYNEQFF.

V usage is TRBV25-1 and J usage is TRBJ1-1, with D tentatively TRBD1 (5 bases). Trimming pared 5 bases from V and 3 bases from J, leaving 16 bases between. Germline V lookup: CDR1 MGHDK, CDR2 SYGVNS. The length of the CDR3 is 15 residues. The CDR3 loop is CASSKNRDGDTEAFF. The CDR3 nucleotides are TGTGCCAGCAGTAAAAACCGGGACGGAGACACTGAAGCTTTCTTT.